These 5 T cell receptor beta chains share one sample of origin, sequenced in a study of T-cell reconstitution after alpha-beta-depleted transplantation in children. Unique molecular identifiers were incorporated during preparation of the TCRbeta library. TCRdb reanalysed the PCR reads using MiXCR and keeps one entry per CDR3 protein. The sample lists 700,000 to 950,000 distinct CDR3 sequences, about 16% seen once, with 5% in the top ten. This specimen consisted of PBMCs, mostly from graft donor cells, obtained 360 days after TCRalphabeta/CD19-depleted stem cell transplant. Every receptor here comes from a male patient aged 10-17 years who had a stem cell transplant for acute lymphoblastic leukemia, so the T cells may come from the graft donor.

This clonotype occurred once. The chain uses TRBV24-1 and TRBJ2-5; 10 bases are shared with TRBD1. V gave up 2 bases and J gave up 6 bases; unmatched junction bases: 5. Germline lookup yields CDR1 KGHDR and CDR2 SFDVKD. The CDR3 covers 15 residues. The CDR3 region is CATSDSGQGLKTQYF. The CDR3 DNA follows: TGTGCCACCAGTGATTCGGGACAGGGGCTGAAGACCCAGTACTTC.

The chain carries TRBV5-1 and TRBJ1-6; no clear D gene. V was cut by 0 bases and J by 8 bases, with 15 bases left in between. CDR1 is SGHRS and CDR2 is YFSETQ in the germline V gene. The CDR3 totals 16 residues. CDR3 sequence reads: CASSLESLGIDSPLHF. In DNA, the CDR3 is TGCGCCAGCAGCTTGGAAAGTCTAGGGATTGATTCACCCCTCCACTTT.

This clonotype came up many times. V usage is TRBV28 and J usage is TRBJ1-5; tentatively, D is TRBD1 (5 bases). With 4 bases removed from V and 3 bases from J, the gap between germline ends came to 25 bases. Germline V gene data show CDR1 as MDHEN and CDR2 as SYDVKM. There are 19 residues in the CDR3. CDR3 coding DNA: TGTGCCAGCAGTTCCACCCTAGTATGGGGGGACCGAAACAATCAGCCCCAGCATTTT. This sequence encodes CASSSTLVWGDRNNQPQHF.

This clonotype showed up just a few times. The chain couples TRBV29-1 to TRBJ2-5, with no clear D. Germline CDR1 and CDR2: SQVTM and ANQGSEA. The CDR3 is made up of 15 amino acids. The germline V and J ends were trimmed by 0 bases and 3 bases, with 14 bases remaining between them. The CDR3 spells CSVEEPSGLEETQYF. The CDR3 DNA follows: TGCAGCGTTGAAGAGCCGTCCGGCCTAGAAGAGACCCAGTACTTC.

The chain is built from TRBV10-3 and TRBJ2-1; TRBD2 might be the D (6 bases). The germline CDR1 and CDR2 sequences are ENHRY and SYGVKD. Trimming stripped 4 bases from V and 3 bases from J, with 19 bases between. The CDR3 is made up of 17 amino acids. CDR3 sequence (DNA): TGTGCCATCAGTGTGGCTTACGGGAGAGGGAACTACAATGAGCAGTTCTTC. Protein: CAISVAYGRGNYNEQFF.